This T cell receptor beta chain is drawn from a study of blood T cell repertoires in COVID-19. The CDR3 contains 13 residues. The V gene lost 4 bases and the J gene lost 8 bases, with 9 bases spanning the gap. The germline V gene encodes CDR1 KGHSH and CDR2 LQKENI. Generated by immunoSEQ multiplex PCR, the TCRdb table keeps only in-frame clones and is missing some. This repertoire shows some 190,000 clones, about 88% found once; its top ten account for around 2%. This TCR was sampled from a woman between 40 and 55 years old with acute COVID-19. Sequencing was carried out using PBMCs or T cells enriched from blood (not recorded which). The chain employs TRBV18 and TRBJ1-6; maybe TRBD1 (6 bases). The CDR3 sequence is CASSQGGDSPLHF. CDR3 in DNA: TGTGCCAGCTCACAGGGGGGGGATTCACCCCTCCACTTT.